The clone carrying this T cell receptor beta chain was found many times. Its matching antigen is unknown. The read comes to an end 3 residues before the CDR3 does, leaving the germline J gene to fill in the end. The entry originates in a study of T cell clonality in common variable immunodeficiency. This CDR3 comprises 14 residues. The germline V gene encodes CDR1 KGHSH and CDR2 LQKENI. Trimming removed 2 bases from V and 4 bases from J; junction bases left unmatched: 4. Study-wide points: Fewer deletions and N-nucleotide insertions were reportedly seen in common variable immunodeficiency TCR beta sequences. Compared with controls, CVID subjects had fewer shared TCRbeta clones. TCRbeta clonality was increased in CVID versus healthy controls.

Data came from immunoSEQ multiplex PCR; TCRdb stores just in-frame clones and leaves some out. This sample has fewer than 25,000 clones, each found more than once. Caucasian heritage predominated among both patients and controls. Sequencing was done on a sample of peripheral blood mononuclear cells. The rearrangement links TRBV18 to TRBJ1-2, with TRBD1 matching over 7 bases. The TCR sequence derives from a human donor with common variable immunodeficiency. The CDR3 here is CASSPEGGGYGYTF. Partial CDR3 DNA: TGTGCCAGCTCACCAGAAGGGGGCGGCTATGGC.